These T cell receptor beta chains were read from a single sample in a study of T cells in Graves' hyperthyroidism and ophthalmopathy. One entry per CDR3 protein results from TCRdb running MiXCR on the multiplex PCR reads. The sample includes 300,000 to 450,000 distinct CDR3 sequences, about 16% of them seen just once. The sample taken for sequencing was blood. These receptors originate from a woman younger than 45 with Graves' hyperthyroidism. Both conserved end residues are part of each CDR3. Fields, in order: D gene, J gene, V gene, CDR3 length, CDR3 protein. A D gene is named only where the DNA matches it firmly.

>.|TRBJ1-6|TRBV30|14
CAWTWSSYNSPLHF
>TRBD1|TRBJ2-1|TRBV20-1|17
CSARDPPSDREYNEQFF
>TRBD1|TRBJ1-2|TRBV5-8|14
CASSLQGANYGYTF
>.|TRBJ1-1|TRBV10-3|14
CATKRGLMDTEAFF
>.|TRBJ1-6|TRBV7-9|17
CASSLGGSAGANSPLHF
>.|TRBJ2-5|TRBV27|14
CASSLRQGGETQYF
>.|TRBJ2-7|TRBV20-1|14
CSARASPSTYEQHF
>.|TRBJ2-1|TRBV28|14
CASSRRVSGDEQFF
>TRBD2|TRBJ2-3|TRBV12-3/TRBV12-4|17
CASSTSGTSGRADTQYF
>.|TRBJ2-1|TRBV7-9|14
CASSSLGDYNEQFF
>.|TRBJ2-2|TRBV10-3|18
CAISRIGRTVANTGELFF
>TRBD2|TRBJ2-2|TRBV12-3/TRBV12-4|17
CASSSYMTSSYTGELFF
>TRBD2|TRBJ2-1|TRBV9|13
CASAGGSSGEQFF
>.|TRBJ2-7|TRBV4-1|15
CASSQEGGGTYEQYF
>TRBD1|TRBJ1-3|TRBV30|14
CAWSPTDRVNTIYF
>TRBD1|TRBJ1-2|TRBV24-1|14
CATSESTGIYGYTF
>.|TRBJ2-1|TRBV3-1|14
CASNQAGPLNEQFF
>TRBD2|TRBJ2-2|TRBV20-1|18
CSARGGLAGAANTGELFF
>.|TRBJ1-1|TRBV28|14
CASRNRVRSTEAFF
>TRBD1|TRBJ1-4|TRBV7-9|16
CASSRDRGTRSEKLFF
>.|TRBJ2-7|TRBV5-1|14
CATRLSPGAYEQYF
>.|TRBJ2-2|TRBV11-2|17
CASSFPPGHTNTGELFF
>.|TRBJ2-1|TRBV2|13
CASSDDRYNEQFF
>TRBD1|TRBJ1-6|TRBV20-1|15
CSARDGQGRLRGLHF
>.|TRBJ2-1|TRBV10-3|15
CAIRQDSSSTNEQFF
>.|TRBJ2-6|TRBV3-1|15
CASSLGPSGANVLTF
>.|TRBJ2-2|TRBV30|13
CAWRTYNTGELFF
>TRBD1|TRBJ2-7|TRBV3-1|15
CASSQEGQGGYEQYF
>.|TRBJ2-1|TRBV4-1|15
CASSQDFSAAYEQFF
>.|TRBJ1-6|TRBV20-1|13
CSARRTGDSPLHF
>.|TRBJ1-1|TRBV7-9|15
CASSPQGVLNTEAFF
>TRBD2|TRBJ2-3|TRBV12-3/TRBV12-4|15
CASSSSGRWTDTQYF
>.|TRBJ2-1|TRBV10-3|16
CAISDSRSVAYNEQFF
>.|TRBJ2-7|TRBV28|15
CASSLGGVAPYEQYF
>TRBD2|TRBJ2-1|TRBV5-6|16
CASSSRTSAMGNEQFF
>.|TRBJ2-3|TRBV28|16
CASSRLYGGTRDTQYF
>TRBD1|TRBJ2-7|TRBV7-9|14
CASSPKGGVYEQYF
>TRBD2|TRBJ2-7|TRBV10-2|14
CASSLSGGLDEQYF
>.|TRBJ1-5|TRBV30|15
CAWSVGRGSNQPQHF
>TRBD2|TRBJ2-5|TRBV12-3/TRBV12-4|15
CASSLTSGSGETQYF
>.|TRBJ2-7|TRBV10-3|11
CAISGGGEQYF
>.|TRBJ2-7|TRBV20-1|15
CSAPDSLTASYEQYF